Reported below is one T cell receptor (beta chain). The antigen it recognizes is unknown. Relative to the germline gene, one junction end is altered; a read error may explain this. The cohort comprised 710 or so healthy bone marrow donors. At the time of sampling, every cohort member was nominally healthy, though immune exposures that went unrecorded were likely present. The donor tested CMV seropositive and was one of the 289 seropositive cohort members. A peripheral blood sample was collected from each donor, and TCR beta sequencing was performed on peripheral blood mononuclear cells. The Qiagen DNeasy Blood Extraction Kit was used to extract genomic DNA from the blood cell samples. The sample comes from a study of cytomegalovirus exposure and HLA in healthy donors (dated 2017 in TCRdb). For the study in its entirety: According to an earlier analysis of 587 of the donors, 200 million or so T cells yielded 117 million unique TCR beta sequences and 276 Gb of sequence data. High-throughput TCR immunosequencing, statistical association of individual TCRs with disease status, and machine learning were combined to predict cytomegalovirus infection status. About five DR-DQ haplotypes were treated as single units for association and clustering because of strong linkage in the cohort. Among roughly 400 genotyped donors of the cohort, an average of roughly 230,000 unique TCR beta nucleotide sequences was sequenced per donor, of which about 18% were non-productive. In a later genetic analysis, genome-wide SNP genotypes for about 65% of the 666 donors were used, and that subset was treated as a discovery cohort. The T cell repertoires of 666 subjects were profiled by immunosequencing and related to cytomegalovirus serostatus. The study aimed to test whether signatures of past pathogen exposure could be identified by cataloging public T cell receptors. HLA typing included class I and class II loci at four-digit resolution. Around 320 gigabases of sequencing data and some 85 million unique TCR sequences were included in an early release covering around 600 HLA-typed donors. Every discovery cohort repertoire had been produced on one sequencing platform. An earlier analysis of 587 of the donors used high-throughput TCR beta sequencing to judge whether each TCR beta V gene segment behaved as functional or pseudogenic. The later analysis used no new phenotypic data to find candidate immune exposures, relying instead on TCR beta sequences and their occurrence across donors. In a later analysis, previously published TCR beta repertoires from hundreds of donors were re-analyzed and high-resolution HLA genotyping was added so that TCR occurrence patterns could be studied. Of the roughly 400 genotyped donors, about 80% fell in the genetic ancestry cluster associated with self-reported Caucasian donors. In addition to the first cohort of approximately 650 subjects, a separate validation cohort of 120 different subjects was used. The number of donors typed differed by locus, with roughly 629-640 for A, B, C, DRB1 and DQB1, approximately 500 for DQA1, some 570 for DPA1, and roughly 450 for DPB1. Donor age, sex, ethnicity and CMV serostatus were compiled alongside the repertoire data.

The CDR3 holds 16 amino acids from the cysteine to the phenylalanine. Kept here is only the CDR3 DNA, which spans 48 bases and is read in frame from base 1. CDR1 and CDR2, per the germline V gene, are MGHRA and YSYEKL. The protocol used for the library was the immunoSEQ multiplex PCR assay. For the multiplex PCR, a mixture combining 60 forward primers for TCR Vbeta segments and 13 reverse primers for TCR Jbeta segments was used. Amplification of the CDR3 region of rearranged TCR beta genes was performed with a multiplex PCR assay on genomic DNA. The Illumina HiSeq System was used to sequence the amplified TCR beta libraries as 87-base-pair reads. In the source study's methods: A later analysis tallied about 77 million unique TCR beta chains across the 610 or so repertoires, and some 12 million of those chains were shared by two or more donors. A nearest-neighbor algorithm error-corrected the raw reads and collapsed the reads into unique sequences, merging closely related sequences to remove PCR and sequencing errors. To assign V, D and J gene segments, CDR3 sequences were aligned to IMGT reference sequences. Each retained sequence needed at least a six-nucleotide match to both a V gene segment and a J gene segment. A rearrangement counted as productive if the CDR3 had no stop codons and remained in frame with V and J, and every other rearrangement counted as non-productive. Following IMGT convention, CDR3 was defined as the stretch from the second conserved V-encoded cysteine up to the conserved J-encoded phenylalanine. In an earlier analysis of approximately 500 of the donors, sequences lacking an unambiguous match to a single V gene segment were excluded. An earlier analysis of fewer than 750 of the donors called V segments functional above 56.7% productive rearrangements and segregating when the between-donor standard deviation exceeded 5%. A statistical classification framework was built to diagnose cytomegalovirus status from the catalog of TCR beta chain sequences. A later analysis assigned V and J genes by comparing TCR nucleotide sequences with IMGT/GENE-DB human TR gene sequences. The TCRdist pipeline was used in a later analysis to assign CDR3 sequences and most-parsimonious VDJ recombination scenarios. A later analysis defined each TCR beta chain by its CDR3 amino acid sequence plus V-gene family, and excluded reads lacking a unique V-gene family. A later analysis removed several hundred highly shared, low-generation-probability nucleotide sequences to deal with suspected cross-contamination and a sequencing artifact. In a later analysis, a clonal expansion index was calculated for each public chain from normalized within-repertoire ranks of inferred template counts. Generation probabilities in a later analysis came from a VDJ recombination model fitted to out-of-frame rearrangements, and those results were checked against IGoR. In a later analysis, hypergeometric tests were used to score TCR-TCR, TCR-HLA and TCR-CMV co-occurrence, with a repertoire-size bias correction applied to TCR pairs. To estimate false discovery rates, a later analysis permuted the HLA or CMV assignments 20 times. A later analysis grouped co-occurring TCRs with DBSCAN, adding TCRdist sequence similarity when clustering within HLA-allele-positive subsets. Repertoires with fewer than 30,000 or more than 120,000 public chains were left out of co-occurrence clustering, as were about 5 repertoires with anomalous nucleotide sharing. TCRdb re-hosts the immuneACCESS table, in-frame sequences only. Its copies lack some clones; in the studies checked, an unresolved V gene accounts for under half of them, and the cause for the rest is not known. D and trimming were read from the DNA, whereas the V and J calls and clone size are those reported in that table. Recorded for this sample are some 150,000 clones; just under 85% of them occurred a single time. The biggest ten clones account for approximately 1.5% of the sample.

Overall results and qualifications from the work: According to a later genetic analysis, donors in an Asian-associated ancestry cluster had fewer N-insertions in productive TCRs than the approximately 690-donor mean. In vitro tests confirmed that a few of the cytomegalovirus-associated TCR beta chains recognize cytomegalovirus antigens. A further reported finding was that TCR beta sequences accurately predicted the HLA-A and HLA-B alleles for most subjects in the first cohort. Only TCR beta chains were sequenced in this cohort, and the absence of alpha or paired-chain data limited detectable features. A later analysis found that HLA-associated TCR beta chains were more clonally expanded and had lower generation probabilities than equally common non-associated chains. Presence/absence analyses assumed roughly uniform sequencing depth across donors, an assumption that may not hold. A later analysis found that TCR association rates varied across HLA loci, with DRB1 alleles showing the most associated TCRs and HLA-C alleles the fewest. When HLA alleles, especially DR and DQ, strongly co-occurred, TCR associations were difficult to assign to individual alleles. Because counts were too low, seventeen rarely observed V segments, including chromosome 9 orphons, were left out of the earlier analysis of several hundred of the donors. A later analysis found that most CMV-associated TCR beta chains appeared HLA-restricted, with HLA associations seemingly driven largely by CMV exposure. Specific HLA alleles were associated with 15,000 to 20,000 TCR beta sequences at a false discovery rate of 0.05 in a later analysis. A total of 164 TCR beta chains were listed by the study as associated with cytomegalovirus. According to the authors, the approach could potentially be generalized to other disease states and immunological phenotypes. Several of the top co-occurrence clusters appeared to be linked to parvovirus B19, influenza, CMV and Epstein-Barr virus, according to a later analysis. Linkage disequilibrium might explain the correlated functional status among segregating V segments, but an unknown experimental factor could not be ruled out. The 87-base-pair reads could not distinguish some IMGT-functional V segments, including TRBV6-2 and TRBV6-3, so those segments were excluded. The sequencing pipeline was judged likely to have produced a cluster of highly shared sequence variants as a technical artifact. In an earlier analysis of approximately 600 of the donors, most TCR beta V segments were observed in productive rearrangements about 87% or about 30% of the time, broadly matching IMGT annotations. CMV serostatus was the only immune exposure information available for the cohort. Because HLA typing was unavailable for some donors at each locus, only the typed subset was used in association tests. Most TCR sequences were seen in very few donors, while some public TCRs were found in many individuals. In a later genetic analysis, a missense DCLRE1C variant was associated with V-gene and J-gene trimming of TCR beta chains, and the association was replicated in an independent cohort. In both the original and validation cohorts, the classifier was reported to diagnose cytomegalovirus status with high specificity and sensitivity.

The sequence came from a man younger than 40 in good health and CMV-seropositive. The specimen was PBMCs. The chain couples TRBV4-1 to TRBJ1-4; a stretch of 9 junction bases matches TRBD1. CDR3 sequence: CASSRGTGPTSEKLFF. The DNA is TGCGCCAGCAGCCGCGGGACAGGGCCGACTAGTGAAAAACTGTTTTTT.